This T cell receptor delta chain is from a study of gamma-delta chains in newborns, infants, children. At the level of the study: Microbial exposure reportedly drives polyclonal innate γδ T cell expansion after birth.

TCRdb re-analyzed the reads via CATT. The sample holds 4,000 to 5,000 delta-chain clones, under 40% seen once. A remark on this clone: Other DNA sequences in the same sample also yield this CDR3.

CDR3 size: 21 residues. The ends lost 1 base at V and 4 bases at J; junction bases unmatched: 20. Germline-derived CDR1 and CDR2 are NSMFDY and ISSIKDK. The sample comprised blood. The receptor comes from a child who received the measles vaccine. The V gene is TRAV29/DV5, the J gene TRDJ2, with TRDD3 matching over 12 bases. The CDR3 DNA sequence: TGTGCAGCAAGCTCTAGCCAGCCCCCGTTACTGGGGGATACTGAGACAGCACAACTCTTCTTT. Translating gives CAASSSQPPLLGDTETAQLFF. Supplemented by reference TRAV29/DV5 and TRDJ2, the full variable domain reads DQQVKQNSPSLSVQEGRISILNCDYTNSMFDYFLWYKKYPAEGPTFLISISSIKDKNEDGRFTVFLNKSAKHLSLHIVPSQPGDSAVYFCAASSSQPPLLGDTETAQLFFGKGTQLIVEP.